The clone carrying this T cell receptor beta chain has at least ten counts. What it recognizes is unknown. As for time point: sample taken at primary tumor resection. Unsorted whole RNA from tumor, nontumor lung or frozen PBMC underwent sequencing. These data come from a study of spatial heterogeneity in lung cancer. Study in general: Detection of beta-chain sequences consistently exceeded that of alpha-chain sequences.

Study results and caveats: In tumors, expanded intratumoral alpha and beta TCR counts tracked mutation counts.

Each CDR3 protein is one row after TCRdb ran MiXCR on the 5' RACE reads. The sample has under 7,000 distinct CDR3 sequences, more than 9% seen once; the top ten hold roughly 27%. V was shortened by 3 bases and J by 2 bases, with 11 bases between the two germline ends. Germline V gene sequence: CDR1 SQVTM, CDR2 ANQGSEA. The CDR3 length is 13 residues. This material consisted of lung tumor tissue, taken at surgery. This chain uses TRBV29-1 with TRBJ2-7; D possibly uses TRBD1 or TRBD2 (5 bases each). The TCR originated in a female donor with early-stage non-small cell lung cancer. CDR3 sequence: CSVDSREPYEQYF. The CDR3 DNA reads TGCAGCGTTGATTCCAGGGAGCCCTACGAGCAGTACTTC.